The 23 T cell receptor beta chains in this list originate from one sample, sequenced in a study of blood T cell repertoires in COVID-19 (dated by TCRdb to the early 2020s). Library generation was performed with the immunoSEQ multiplex PCR assay. This immuneACCESS table, as held by TCRdb, lists in-frame sequences with V and J called but not all clones. Of the missing ones, under half trace to an unresolved V gene in checked studies; the others have no known cause. For this sample the table gives around 370,000 clones, of which approximately 87% were detected only once. In total, the top ten clones hold more than 5% of the sample. Sequences were obtained from peripheral blood. These receptors were collected from a woman aged 50 to 60 with COVID-19, enrolled during active disease.

J is TRBJ2-7 and V is TRBV9; D might be TRBD2 (6 bases). The CDR3 has 13 amino acids. From germline, CDR1 is SGDLS and CDR2 YYNGEE. V lost 0 bases to trimming and J lost 7 bases, with 11 bases between them. The CDR3 DNA reads as TGTGCCAGCAGCGTAGCTACTGCGGGGGAGCAGTACTTC. Translating gives CASSVATAGEQYF.

A few counts support this clone. The CDR3 region is CASSRRDRDEQYF. The CDR3, as DNA: TGTGCCAGTAGTCGGCGGGACAGGGACGAGCAGTACTTC. The V gene is TRBV19, the J gene TRBJ2-7; 9 bases fit TRBD1. V dropped 5 bases and J dropped 5; count of bases not matched to a gene: 4. CDR1 LNHDA and CDR2 SQIVND come from the germline V gene (reference sequence). This CDR3 comprises 13 residues.

J is TRBJ2-1 and V is TRBV6-5; maybe TRBD2 (5 bases). Trimming took off 4 bases at V and 4 bases at J, with 11 bases between the two ends. CDR1 and CDR2 (germline): MNHEY, SVGAGI. The length of the CDR3 is 14 residues. DNA of the CDR3: TGTGCCAGCAGTTTAGGAGGTCGTTACAATGAGCAGTTCTTC. Protein product: CASSLGGRYNEQFF.

The V call is TRBV9, the J call TRBJ2-7; TRBD2 agrees at 7 bases. The CDR3 is 14 amino acids. Germline trimming cut 3 bases from V and 0 bases from J; bases unmatched to any gene: 3. Looked up from germline, CDR1 is SGDLS and CDR2 is YYNGEE. The chain's CDR3 is CASSGGTISYEQYF. The DNA for the CDR3 is TGTGCCAGCAGCGGAGGGACTATCTCCTACGAGCAGTACTTC. The full variable domain, completed using reference TRBV9 and TRBJ2-7, is DSGVTQTPKHLITATGQRVTLRCSPRSGDLSVYWYQQSLDQGLQFLIQYYNGEERAKGNILERFSAQQFPDLHSELNLSSLELGDSALYFCASSGGTISYEQYFGPGTRLTVT.

The J gene is TRBJ2-7, the V gene TRBV29-1; D may be TRBD2 (6 bases). The CDR3 consists of 13 residues. Germline V gives CDR1 SQVTM, CDR2 ANQGSEA. Between the trimmed V and J ends, which lost 5 bases and 3 bases, there was a span of 14 bases. The chain's CDR3 is CSVLGTGSYEQYF. The CDR3 DNA reads TGCAGCGTTCTTGGGACTGGGAGCTACGAGCAGTACTTC.

The V and J genes are TRBV5-1 and TRBJ2-2, with D unclear. The CDR3 has 14 amino acids. V was clipped by 2 bases and J by 1 base, with 6 bases between them. The germline gives CDR1 SGHRS, CDR2 YFSETQ. Written as DNA, the CDR3 is TGCGCCAGCAGCTTATCTATGAACACCGGGGAGCTGTTTTTT. It encodes CASSLSMNTGELFF.

The genes are TRBV6-1 and TRBJ2-7; TRBD1 aligns across 10 bases. The CDR3 is 17 amino acids. Germline CDR1 reads MNHNS; CDR2 reads SASEGT. Unmatched junction bases numbered 16, after V lost 4 bases and J lost 7 bases. The CDR3 nucleotides are TGTGCCAGCAGTGGACAGGGGGCGGACGTCTGGCGAGGGGAGCAGTACTTC. Its translation: CASSGQGADVWRGEQYF.

With respect to this clone: Other DNA sequences from this sample encode an identical CDR3 as well. This chain joins TRBV7-3 and TRBJ1-1; D is perhaps TRBD1 (5 bases). V lost 0 bases and J 5 bases, leaving 7 bases between the germline ends. The CDR3 consists of 13 residues. Germline-derived CDR1 and CDR2 are SGHTA and FQGTGA. The CDR3 loop reads CASSLTGGTEAFF. The CDR3 DNA is TGTGCCAGCAGCTTAACGGGGGGAACTGAAGCTTTCTTT.

The chain combines TRBV27 with TRBJ1-3; TRBD1 might be the D (6 bases). V was pared by 4 bases and J by 4 bases, with 14 bases between. This CDR3 has 15 amino acids. Germline CDR1 is MNHEY and CDR2 is SMNVEV (reference sequence). The CDR3 region is CASSSWVGAGNTIYF. The CDR3 bases are TGTGCCAGCAGTTCTTGGGTGGGGGCCGGAAACACCATATATTTT.

The chain employs TRBV6-6 and TRBJ1-6; D gene uncertain. The germline V and J ends were trimmed by 2 bases and 8 bases, with 13 bases remaining between them. This CDR3 is built from 15 residues. Germline V lookup: CDR1 MNHNY, CDR2 SVGAGI (reference sequence). Here the CDR3 DNA reads TGTGCCAGCAGTTACCCCGACTCTGTGTATTCACCCCTCCACTTT. It specifies CASSYPDSVYSPLHF.

The rearrangement links TRBV24-1 to TRBJ2-1, with a possible D match to TRBD1 (6 bases). The CDR3 extends over 13 amino acids. V was pared by 0 bases and J by 7 bases, with 6 bases between. Germline CDR1 is KGHDR and CDR2 is SFDVKD. In DNA form, the CDR3 reads TGTGCCACCAGTGATTTGACAGGGAATGAGCAGTTCTTC. This sequence encodes CATSDLTGNEQFF.

The V gene is TRBV5-4, the J gene TRBJ2-5; 13 bases fit TRBD2. Germline CDR1 SGHNT, CDR2 YYREEE (reference sequence). V shed 4 bases, J shed 5 bases, and the junction held 5 bases outside the gene matches. This CDR3 spans 15 amino acids. The CDR3 is CASSAGLAGVETQYF. The CDR3, as DNA: TGTGCCAGCAGCGCAGGACTAGCGGGAGTCGAGACCCAGTACTTC.

This clone was counted between two and nine times. The gene calls are TRBV2 and TRBJ1-5; D remains unclear. CDR3 length: 14 amino acids. V lost 3 bases to trimming and J lost 7 bases, with 13 bases between them. The germline V gene encodes CDR1 SNHLY and CDR2 FYNNEI. In nucleotides, the CDR3 is TGTGCCAGCAGTGATGAGAGGGTATACCAGCCCCAGCATTTT. Protein: CASSDERVYQPQHF.

The V and J genes are TRBV30 and TRBJ1-2; 9 bases are shared with TRBD1. The germline V gene encodes CDR1 GTSNPN and CDR2 SVGIG (reference sequence). The CDR3 runs to 14 residues. V lost 2 bases to trimming and J lost 2 bases; unmatched junction nucleotides: 3. The CDR3 region has the DNA TGTGCCTGGAGTCCAGGACAGGGGAACTATGGCTACACCTTC. Protein: CAWSPGQGNYGYTF.

This chain links TRBV6-1 with TRBJ1-5; tentative D call: TRBD1 (6 bases). Trimming took off 3 bases at V and 1 base at J, with 10 bases between the two ends. The CDR3 has 15 residues. Germline V gene data show CDR1 as MNHNS and CDR2 as SASEGT. The CDR3 protein is CASSDQGLSNQPQHF. As DNA, the CDR3 is TGTGCCAGCAGTGATCAGGGGTTGAGCAATCAGCCCCAGCATTTT.

The genes are TRBV18 and TRBJ2-1; 10 bases align to TRBD2. The CDR3 is made up of 17 amino acids. The V gene end was trimmed by 1 base and the J gene end by 2 bases; junction bases not matched to a gene: 5. Germline V gene sequence: CDR1 KGHSH, CDR2 LQKENI. CDR3 sequence (DNA): TGTGCCAGCTCACCACTAGCGGGAGGTAGCCCCTACAATGAGCAGTTCTTC. Protein: CASSPLAGGSPYNEQFF.

This chain uses TRBV6-2 or TRBV6-3 with TRBJ2-7; no clear D gene. The CDR3 has 12 amino acids. Per germline, CDR1 MNHEY and CDR2 SVGEGT. The germline V and J ends were trimmed by 6 bases and 1 base, with 7 bases remaining between them. This CDR3 is CASSHISYEQYF. In DNA form, the CDR3 reads TGTGCCAGCAGCCACATTTCCTACGAGCAGTACTTC.

This clone was found a few times. V gene TRBV11-3 combines with J gene TRBJ2-7, with 7 bases fitting TRBD1. The V gene's germline CDR1 is SGHNT and CDR2 YENEEA. CDR3 length: 15 residues. J lost 3 bases, V lost 0 bases, and 5 bases had no gene match. The CDR3 DNA reads as TGTGCCAGCAGCTTAGAAGGGGGCTACTTCTACGAGCAGTACTTC. It encodes CASSLEGGYFYEQYF.

The table lists this clone with a few counts. The chain couples TRBV7-9 to TRBJ1-1, with TRBD1 matching over 8 bases. The CDR3 totals 16 residues. After removal of 5 bases from V and 4 bases from J, the junction contained 12 bases not matched to a gene. Germline V gene data show CDR1 as SEHNR and CDR2 as FQNEAQ (reference sequence). The DNA of the CDR3 is TGTGCCAGCAGCCATTACGGACAGGGTATGGGCACTGAAGCTTTCTTT. This gives the protein CASSHYGQGMGTEAFF.

A single count supports this clone. The gene calls are TRBV19 and TRBJ1-2, with 9 bases matching TRBD1. Trimming took 5 bases from V and 7 from J; bases not matched to a gene: 11. Germline V lookup: CDR1 LNHDA, CDR2 SQIVND (reference sequence). This CDR3 is built from 15 residues. The chain's CDR3 is CASSYSGTGFLGYTF. The CDR3 region has the DNA TGTGCCAGTAGTTATTCCGGGACAGGGTTTCTTGGCTACACCTTC.

V usage is TRBV2 and J usage is TRBJ2-3; D unresolved. In germline, CDR1 is SNHLY, CDR2 FYNNEI. CDR3 size: 13 residues. Between the trimmed V and J ends, which lost 5 bases and 14 bases, there was a span of 20 bases. The CDR3 DNA is TGTGCCAGCAGTCCACCCAGCTTGGAGATTGCGTATTTT. Protein product: CASSPPSLEIAYF.

The chain links TRBV5-5 to TRBJ2-3; 7 bases agree with TRBD2. The ends lost 4 bases at V and 0 bases at J; junction bases unmatched: 14. The CDR3 covers 18 residues. Germline V CDR1 and CDR2: SGHKS, YYEKEE (reference sequence). In nucleotides, the CDR3 is TGTGCCAGCAGCACGGGAGGTTACACTTCCCCTAGCACAGATACGCAGTATTTT. Translating gives CASSTGGYTSPSTDTQYF.

The chain has TRBV3-1 (or the pseudogene TRBV3-2) and TRBJ2-7; TRBD2 agrees at 10 bases. Per germline, CDR1 LGHDT and CDR2 YNNKEL (reference sequence). With V trimmed by 1 base and J by 3 bases, 6 bases remained unmatched. The CDR3 consists of 16 residues. CDR3 loop: CASSQAGLAGVYEQYF. Written as DNA, the CDR3 is TGTGCCAGCAGCCAAGCGGGGCTAGCGGGAGTCTACGAGCAGTACTTC.